This is a list of T cell receptor beta chains from one sample in a study of T cell changes during pregnancy in multiple sclerosis. Data came from immunoSEQ multiplex PCR; TCRdb stores just in-frame clones and leaves some out. Here the sample spans about 48,000 clones, just over 85% being singletons. Here the sequenced sample was CD4+ T cells from peripheral blood mononuclear cells, taken in the second trimester of pregnancy. Receptors were obtained from a female donor with multiple sclerosis, enrolled in a pregnancy study. CDR3s include the opening cysteine and the closing phenylalanine or tryptophan. Fields, in order: CDR3 protein, CDR3 DNA, D gene, V gene, J gene, clone size. The D gene is left open where the match is weak. Where a row states a size, it is once, few, many or the class of an expanded clone; other rows omit it.

CDR3 protein: CASRTGTGETQYF; CDR3 DNA: TGTGCCAGCAGGACCGGGACAGGAGAGACCCAGTACTTC; D gene: TRBD1; V gene: TRBV6-6; J gene: TRBJ2-5; clone size: .
CDR3 protein: CASSRQTGSGEKLFF; CDR3 DNA: TGTGCCAGTAGTAGACAGACAGGGTCGGGGGAAAAACTGTTTTTT; D gene: TRBD1; V gene: TRBV19; J gene: TRBJ1-4; clone size: .
CDR3 protein: CAISSGTSDWGEQFF; CDR3 DNA: TGTGCCATCAGTTCCGGGACTAGCGACTGGGGGGAGCAGTTCTTC; D gene: TRBD2; V gene: TRBV10-3; J gene: TRBJ2-1; clone size: once
CDR3 protein: CASSSPRTGVGYTF; CDR3 DNA: TGTGCCAGCAGCTCCCCGAGGACAGGGGTTGGCTACACCTTC; D gene: TRBD1; V gene: TRBV11-2; J gene: TRBJ1-2; clone size: .
CDR3 protein: CASSPDSGTSKKETQYF; CDR3 DNA: TGTGCCAGCTCACCGGATTCCGGGACTAGTAAAAAAGAGACCCAGTACTTC; D gene: TRBD2; V gene: TRBV18; J gene: TRBJ2-5; clone size: .
CDR3 protein: CASSVDPSGSSYEQYF; CDR3 DNA: TGTGCCAGCAGCGTAGATCCTAGCGGGAGTTCCTACGAGCAGTACTTC; D gene: TRBD2; V gene: TRBV9; J gene: TRBJ2-7; clone size: .
CDR3 protein: CASSPQRGGALYEQYF; CDR3 DNA: TGTGCCAGCAGCCCCCAACGGGGAGGGGCACTCTACGAGCAGTACTTC; D gene: TRBD2; V gene: TRBV7-2; J gene: TRBJ2-7; clone size: .
CDR3 protein: CASRAPGEGRGYTF; CDR3 DNA: TGTGCCAGCAGGGCCCCGGGGGAAGGGCGGGGCTACACCTTC; D gene: .; V gene: TRBV28; J gene: TRBJ1-2; clone size: .
CDR3 protein: CASSLVVAGGPTGELFF; CDR3 DNA: TGCGCCAGCAGCTTGGTAGTAGCGGGAGGGCCCACCGGGGAGCTGTTTTTT; D gene: TRBD2; V gene: TRBV5-1; J gene: TRBJ2-2; clone size: .
CDR3 protein: CASSLSSGGNTDTQYF; CDR3 DNA: TGTGCCAGCAGCTTAAGTTCCGGGGGGAACACAGATACGCAGTATTTT; D gene: TRBD2; V gene: TRBV11-3; J gene: TRBJ2-3; clone size: .
CDR3 protein: CAWSTGQGDEQYF; CDR3 DNA: TGTGCCTGGAGTACGGGACAGGGGGACGAGCAGTACTTC; D gene: TRBD1; V gene: TRBV30; J gene: TRBJ2-7; clone size: .
CDR3 protein: CASSLTQLGRRNYGYTF; CDR3 DNA: TGTGCCAGCAGCCTAACCCAGTTGGGGCGTAGGAACTATGGCTACACCTTC; D gene: .; V gene: TRBV28; J gene: TRBJ1-2; clone size: once
CDR3 protein: CASSVFDQGDGGTEAFF; CDR3 DNA: TGTGCCAGCAGTGTCTTTGACCAGGGGGATGGTGGCACTGAAGCTTTCTTT; D gene: TRBD1; V gene: TRBV2; J gene: TRBJ1-1; clone size: .
CDR3 protein: CASSFDTLDRAQHF; CDR3 DNA: TGTGCCAGCAGCTTCGACACACTAGATCGAGCCCAGCATTTT; D gene: .; V gene: TRBV7-9; J gene: TRBJ1-5; clone size: once
CDR3 protein: CASSGLAGGPDTQYF; CDR3 DNA: TGTGCCAGCAGTGGACTAGCGGGAGGGCCAGATACGCAGTATTTT; D gene: TRBD2; V gene: TRBV6-1; J gene: TRBJ2-3; clone size: few
CDR3 protein: CASSQYRGRGYTF; CDR3 DNA: TGTGCCAGCTCACAATACAGGGGGCGAGGCTACACCTTC; D gene: TRBD1; V gene: TRBV18; J gene: TRBJ1-2; clone size: .
CDR3 protein: CASSFTLTGMNYGYTF; CDR3 DNA: TGTGCCAGCAGTTTTACTTTAACCGGGATGAACTATGGCTACACCTTC; D gene: .; V gene: TRBV6-5; J gene: TRBJ1-2; clone size: once
CDR3 protein: CASSLALRYGYTF; CDR3 DNA: TGTGCCAGCAGCTTAGCGCTCAGATATGGCTACACCTTC; D gene: .; V gene: TRBV7-9; J gene: TRBJ1-2; clone size: .
CDR3 protein: CASSPGDIQYF; CDR3 DNA: TGTGCCAGCAGCCCCGGTGACATTCAGTACTTC; D gene: .; V gene: TRBV7-8; J gene: TRBJ2-4; clone size: .
CDR3 protein: CASSLIPGSGRAYEQYF; CDR3 DNA: TGTGCCAGCAGCTTAATTCCTGGGAGCGGGAGGGCCTACGAGCAGTACTTC; D gene: TRBD2; V gene: TRBV7-6; J gene: TRBJ2-7; clone size: .
CDR3 protein: CASSRTYLPFTDTQYF; CDR3 DNA: TGTGCCAGCAGTCGAACCTACCTCCCGTTCACAGATACGCAGTATTTT; D gene: .; V gene: TRBV6-6; J gene: TRBJ2-3; clone size: .
CDR3 protein: CASSLGQGGEQYF; CDR3 DNA: TGTGCCAGCAGCCTGGGACAGGGTGGCGAGCAGTACTTC; D gene: TRBD1; V gene: TRBV7-9; J gene: TRBJ2-7; clone size: .
CDR3 protein: CAWSGRGLAGQETQYF; CDR3 DNA: TGTGCCTGGAGCGGAAGGGGACTAGCGGGACAAGAGACCCAGTACTTC; D gene: TRBD2; V gene: TRBV30; J gene: TRBJ2-5; clone size: .
CDR3 protein: CASSGTSRRSGSYEQYF; CDR3 DNA: TGCGCCAGCAGCGGGACTAGCCGACGCTCAGGGTCCTACGAGCAGTACTTC; D gene: TRBD2; V gene: TRBV10-1; J gene: TRBJ2-7; clone size: .
CDR3 protein: CASSISGSNQPQHF; CDR3 DNA: TGTGCCAGTAGTATCTCAGGTAGCAATCAGCCCCAGCATTTT; D gene: .; V gene: TRBV19; J gene: TRBJ1-5; clone size: medium-sized
CDR3 protein: CSVEAGQGQSYEQYF; CDR3 DNA: TGCAGCGTTGAAGCCGGACAGGGGCAGTCCTACGAGCAGTACTTC; D gene: TRBD1; V gene: TRBV29-1; J gene: TRBJ2-7; clone size: .
CDR3 protein: CASRQGIYGYTF; CDR3 DNA: TGTGCCAGCAGACAGGGAATCTATGGCTACACCTTC; D gene: .; V gene: TRBV6-5; J gene: TRBJ1-2; clone size: .
CDR3 protein: CAWSALLSGRYQETQYF; CDR3 DNA: TGTGCCTGGAGTGCCCTGCTGAGCGGGAGGTACCAAGAGACCCAGTACTTC; D gene: TRBD2; V gene: TRBV30; J gene: TRBJ2-5; clone size: .
CDR3 protein: CAWSGASTDTQYF; CDR3 DNA: TGTGCCTGGAGTGGGGCTAGCACAGATACGCAGTATTTT; D gene: .; V gene: TRBV30; J gene: TRBJ2-3; clone size: few
CDR3 protein: CASQETRDYEQYF; CDR3 DNA: TGTGCCAGTCAAGAGACCCGGGACTACGAGCAGTACTTC; D gene: .; V gene: TRBV6-1; J gene: TRBJ2-7; clone size: .
CDR3 protein: CASSPYRGAQFF; CDR3 DNA: TGTGCCAGTAGTCCGTACCGGGGGGCCCAGTTCTTC; D gene: .; V gene: TRBV19; J gene: TRBJ2-1; clone size: .
CDR3 protein: CASSLRGSGINNEQFF; CDR3 DNA: TGTGCCAGCAGCTTAAGGGGTAGCGGGATCAATAATGAGCAGTTCTTC; D gene: TRBD2; V gene: TRBV7-3; J gene: TRBJ2-1; clone size: .
CDR3 protein: CASSEGRDPTDTQYF; CDR3 DNA: TGTGCCAGCAGTGAAGGGCGGGACCCCACAGATACGCAGTATTTT; D gene: .; V gene: TRBV6-1; J gene: TRBJ2-3; clone size: once
CDR3 protein: CASSFRGADYGYTF; CDR3 DNA: TGTGCCAGCAGCTTCCGGGGGGCGGACTATGGCTACACCTTC; D gene: .; V gene: TRBV7-9; J gene: TRBJ1-2; clone size: few
CDR3 protein: CASSLFTSGSWYNEQFF; CDR3 DNA: TGCGCCAGCAGCTTGTTCACTAGCGGGAGTTGGTACAATGAGCAGTTCTTC; D gene: TRBD2; V gene: TRBV5-1; J gene: TRBJ2-1; clone size: .
CDR3 protein: CAWEPGYNEQFF; CDR3 DNA: TGTGCCTGGGAGCCGGGGTACAATGAGCAGTTCTTC; D gene: .; V gene: TRBV30; J gene: TRBJ2-1; clone size: .
CDR3 protein: CASSFYRSTGELFF; CDR3 DNA: TGTGCCAGCAGCTTTTACCGTAGCACCGGGGAGCTGTTTTTT; D gene: .; V gene: TRBV11-2; J gene: TRBJ2-2; clone size: .
CDR3 protein: CASSFGTGHETQYF; CDR3 DNA: TGCGCCAGCAGCTTCGGGACAGGGCACGAGACCCAGTACTTC; D gene: TRBD1; V gene: TRBV5-1; J gene: TRBJ2-5; clone size: once
CDR3 protein: CASSWGLTGTYEQYF; CDR3 DNA: TGTGCCAGCAGCTGGGGACTAACTGGGACCTACGAGCAGTACTTC; D gene: TRBD2; V gene: TRBV7-2; J gene: TRBJ2-7; clone size: .
CDR3 protein: CASSSQARTQYF; CDR3 DNA: TGTGCCAGCAGCTCACAGGCTAGGACCCAGTACTTC; D gene: .; V gene: TRBV7-9; J gene: TRBJ2-5; clone size: once
CDR3 protein: CASSLVQGETQYF; CDR3 DNA: TGTGCCAGCAGCTTGGTGCAGGGAGAGACCCAGTACTTC; D gene: .; V gene: TRBV5-6; J gene: TRBJ2-5; clone size: few
CDR3 protein: CAWSARQDEQFF; CDR3 DNA: TGTGCCTGGAGTGCCCGACAGGATGAGCAGTTCTTC; D gene: .; V gene: TRBV30; J gene: TRBJ2-1; clone size: once
CDR3 protein: CASSHPTGLAGETDTQYF; CDR3 DNA: TGCGCCAGCAGCCACCCCACGGGACTAGCGGGAGAAACAGATACGCAGTATTTT; D gene: TRBD2; V gene: TRBV4-1; J gene: TRBJ2-3; clone size: .
CDR3 protein: CASSERNYNEQFF; CDR3 DNA: TGTGCCAGCAGTGAGCGGAACTACAATGAGCAGTTCTTC; D gene: .; V gene: TRBV9; J gene: TRBJ2-1; clone size: .
CDR3 protein: CASSLDSSPRSGNTIYF; CDR3 DNA: TGTGCCAGCTCACTCGACAGCTCTCCTCGGTCTGGAAACACCATATATTTT; D gene: .; V gene: TRBV18; J gene: TRBJ1-3; clone size: .
CDR3 protein: CASSYSPGVGEKLFF; CDR3 DNA: TGTGCCAGCAGTTACTCGCCAGGGGTTGGGGAAAAACTGTTTTTT; D gene: .; V gene: TRBV6-5; J gene: TRBJ1-4; clone size: .
CDR3 protein: CASSLSYRNTGELFF; CDR3 DNA: TGTGCCAGCAGCTTATCGTACAGGAACACCGGGGAGCTGTTTTTT; D gene: .; V gene: TRBV7-6; J gene: TRBJ2-2; clone size: .
CDR3 protein: CASSSALRSGANVLTF; CDR3 DNA: TGTGCCAGCAGTTCCGCGTTACGCTCTGGGGCCAACGTCCTGACTTTC; D gene: .; V gene: TRBV27; J gene: TRBJ2-6; clone size: .
CDR3 protein: CASSQGHEQYF; CDR3 DNA: TGTGCCAGCAGCCAGGGTCACGAGCAGTACTTC; D gene: .; V gene: TRBV6-5; J gene: TRBJ2-7; clone size: .
CDR3 protein: CASSGQPFTDTQYF; CDR3 DNA: TGTGCCAGCAGCGGACAGCCATTCACAGATACGCAGTATTTT; D gene: .; V gene: TRBV6-1; J gene: TRBJ2-3; clone size: .
CDR3 protein: CASSLVGQGAGGYTF; CDR3 DNA: TGTGCCAGCAGCTTAGTGGGACAGGGGGCGGGGGGCTACACCTTC; D gene: TRBD1; V gene: TRBV7-2; J gene: TRBJ1-2; clone size: .
CDR3 protein: CASSLGRTSSYNEQFF; CDR3 DNA: TGTGCCAGCAGCTTGGGCCGAACAAGCTCCTACAATGAGCAGTTCTTC; D gene: .; V gene: TRBV5-8; J gene: TRBJ2-1; clone size: .
CDR3 protein: CASSTLGQGREVNTEAFF; CDR3 DNA: TGTGCCAGCAGCACCCTAGGACAGGGGAGGGAAGTGAACACTGAAGCTTTCTTT; D gene: .; V gene: TRBV21-1; J gene: TRBJ1-1; clone size: .